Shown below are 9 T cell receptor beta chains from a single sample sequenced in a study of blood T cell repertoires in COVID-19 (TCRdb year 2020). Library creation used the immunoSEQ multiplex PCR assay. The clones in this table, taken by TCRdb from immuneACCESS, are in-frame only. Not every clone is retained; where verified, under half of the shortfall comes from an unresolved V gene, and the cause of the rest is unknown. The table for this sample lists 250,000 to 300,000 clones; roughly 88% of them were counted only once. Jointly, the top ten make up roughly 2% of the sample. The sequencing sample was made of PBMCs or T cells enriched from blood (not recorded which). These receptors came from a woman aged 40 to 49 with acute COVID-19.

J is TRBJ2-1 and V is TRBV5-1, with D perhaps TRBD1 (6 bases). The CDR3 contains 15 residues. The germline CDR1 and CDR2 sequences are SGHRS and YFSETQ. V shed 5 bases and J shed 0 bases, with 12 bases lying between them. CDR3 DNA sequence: TGCGCCAGCAGTTCAGGGGTCTTCTCCTACAATGAGCAGTTCTTC. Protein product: CASSSGVFSYNEQFF.

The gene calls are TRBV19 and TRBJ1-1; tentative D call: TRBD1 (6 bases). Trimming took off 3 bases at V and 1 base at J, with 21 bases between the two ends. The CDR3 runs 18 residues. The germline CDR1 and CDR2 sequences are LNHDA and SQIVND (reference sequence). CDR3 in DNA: TGTGCCAGTAGTATCAGCGACAGGCAATCCTTCGGGAACACTGAAGCTTTCTTT. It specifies CASSISDRQSFGNTEAFF.

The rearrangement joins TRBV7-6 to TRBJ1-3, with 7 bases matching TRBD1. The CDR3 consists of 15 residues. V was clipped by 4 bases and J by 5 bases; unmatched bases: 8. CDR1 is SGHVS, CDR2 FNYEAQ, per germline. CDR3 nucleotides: TGTGCCAGCAGCTCCAGGGGGACCCTAAGAAACACCATATATTTT. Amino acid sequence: CASSSRGTLRNTIYF.

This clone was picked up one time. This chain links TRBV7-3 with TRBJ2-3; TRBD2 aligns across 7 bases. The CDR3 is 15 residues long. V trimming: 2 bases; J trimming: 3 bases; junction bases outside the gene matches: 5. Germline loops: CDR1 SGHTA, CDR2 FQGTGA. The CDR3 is CASSLAGVGTDTQYF. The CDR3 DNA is TGTGCCAGCAGCTTAGCGGGGGTAGGGACAGATACGCAGTATTTT. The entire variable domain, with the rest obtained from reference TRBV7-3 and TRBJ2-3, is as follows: GAGVSQTPSNKVTEKGKYVELRCDPISGHTALYWYRQSLGQGPEFLIYFQGTGAADDSGLPNDRFFAVRPEGSVSTLKIQRTERGDSAVYLCASSLAGVGTDTQYFGPGTRLTVL.

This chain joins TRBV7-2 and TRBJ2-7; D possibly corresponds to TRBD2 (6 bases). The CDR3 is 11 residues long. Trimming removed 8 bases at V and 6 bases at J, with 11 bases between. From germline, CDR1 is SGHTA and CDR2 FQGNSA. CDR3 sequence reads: CASLSGVEQYF. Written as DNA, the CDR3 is TGTGCCAGCCTGTCGGGGGTCGAGCAGTACTTC.

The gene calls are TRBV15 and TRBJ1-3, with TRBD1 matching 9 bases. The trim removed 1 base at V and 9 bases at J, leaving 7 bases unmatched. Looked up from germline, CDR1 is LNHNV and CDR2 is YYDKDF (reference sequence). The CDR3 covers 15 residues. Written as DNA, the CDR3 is TGTGCCACCAGCAGAGGCGGGACAGGGAGTCTCACCATATATTTT. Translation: CATSRGGTGSLTIYF.

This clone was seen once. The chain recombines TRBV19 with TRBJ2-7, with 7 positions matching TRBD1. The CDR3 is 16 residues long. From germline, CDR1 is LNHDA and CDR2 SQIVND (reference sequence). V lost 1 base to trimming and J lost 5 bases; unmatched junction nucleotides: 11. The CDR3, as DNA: TGTGCCAGTAGTATAGCCCCTACAGGGGTATTCGACGAGCAGTACTTC. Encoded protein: CASSIAPTGVFDEQYF.

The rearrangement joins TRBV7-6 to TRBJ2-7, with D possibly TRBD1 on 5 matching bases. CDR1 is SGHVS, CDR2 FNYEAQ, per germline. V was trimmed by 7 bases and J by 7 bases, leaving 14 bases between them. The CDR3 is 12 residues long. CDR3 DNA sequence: TGTGCCAGCAACTCAGGGAAGGGAGAGCAGTACTTC. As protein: CASNSGKGEQYF.

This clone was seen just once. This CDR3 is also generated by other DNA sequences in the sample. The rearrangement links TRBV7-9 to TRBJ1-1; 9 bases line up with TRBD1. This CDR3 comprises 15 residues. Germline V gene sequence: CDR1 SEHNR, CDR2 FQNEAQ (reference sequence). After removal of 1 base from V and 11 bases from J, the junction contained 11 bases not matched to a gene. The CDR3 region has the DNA TGTGCCAGCAGCTTAGTCTCGGGGACAGGGAGTTCGGCTTTCTTT. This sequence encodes CASSLVSGTGSSAFF. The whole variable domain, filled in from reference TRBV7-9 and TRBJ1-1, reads DTGVSQNPRHKITKRGQNVTFRCDPISEHNRLYWYRQTLGQGPEFLTYFQNEAQLEKSRLLSDRFSAERPKGSFSTLEIQRTEQGDSAMYLCASSLVSGTGSSAFFGQGTRLTVV.